A selection of T cell receptor beta chains follows, all from one sample in a study of blood T cell repertoires in COVID-19. TCRdb's copy holds only in-frame clones and misses some; the assay was immunoSEQ multiplex PCR. The data contain 110,000 to 150,000 clones, roughly 90% of them singletons. Sample: PBMCs or T cells enriched from blood (not recorded which). The receptor set was obtained from a man aged 50-60 years who had recovered from COVID-19. Each CDR3 is given with its conserved first and last residue. Each record gives: J gene, D gene, V gene, clone size, CDR3 DNA, CDR3 protein. A D gene is named only where the DNA matches it firmly. For some rows the clone size is stated as once, few or many, or as a class when expanded; others skip it.

J: TRBJ1-6
D: TRBD1
V: TRBV5-1
size: .
DNA: TGCGCCAGCAGCCGGACAGGGGGCGCAAATTCACCCCTCCACTTT
CDR3: CASSRTGGANSPLHF

J: TRBJ1-2
D: .
V: TRBV29-1
size: .
DNA: TGCAGCGTTGACCGGACAGAGATTCTTTATGGCTACACCTTC
CDR3: CSVDRTEILYGYTF

J: TRBJ2-1
D: .
V: TRBV9
size: .
DNA: TGTGCCAGCAGCGTAGGGACACACTCCTACAATGAGCAGTTCTTC
CDR3: CASSVGTHSYNEQFF

J: TRBJ1-1
D: .
V: TRBV21-1
size: .
DNA: TGTGCCAGCAGCGAAGGGGCAGGGGAGGGTTTCACTGAAGCTTTCTTT
CDR3: CASSEGAGEGFTEAFF

J: TRBJ2-6
D: .
V: TRBV6-1
size: .
DNA: TGTGCCAGCAGTGAAGCGACAGGGAGGACTGGGGCCAACGTCCTGACTTTC
CDR3: CASSEATGRTGANVLTF

J: TRBJ2-7
D: TRBD1
V: TRBV5-6
size: .
DNA: TGTGCCAGCAGCTTGGGTGGGACAGGGCGTACCTACGAGCAGTACTTC
CDR3: CASSLGGTGRTYEQYF

J: TRBJ2-1
D: .
V: TRBV11-2
size: .
DNA: TGTGCCAGCAGCTTAAGGAGCTCCTACAATGAGCAGTTCTTC
CDR3: CASSLRSSYNEQFF

J: TRBJ1-2
D: TRBD1
V: TRBV7-3
size: .
DNA: TGTGCCAGCAGCCATCGGACAGGGCGTAGGACTAACTATGGCTACACCTTC
CDR3: CASSHRTGRRTNYGYTF

J: TRBJ1-2
D: TRBD1
V: TRBV7-8
size: .
DNA: TGTGCCAGCAGCTTAAAGTCGGGGACAGGGGTCCGGGTAGGCTATGGCTACACCTTC
CDR3: CASSLKSGTGVRVGYGYTF

J: TRBJ1-5
D: .
V: TRBV28
size: few
DNA: TGTGCCACCACGATCGGAAAAGAGGGTTACGGCAATCAGCCCCAGCATTTT
CDR3: CATTIGKEGYGNQPQHF

J: TRBJ1-6
D: TRBD1
V: TRBV28
size: .
DNA: TGTGCCAGCAGTTTAGGGGGACAGGGGGTCAGATCACCCCTCCACTTT
CDR3: CASSLGGQGVRSPLHF

J: TRBJ1-1
D: .
V: TRBV5-1
size: .
DNA: TGCGCCAGCAGCTCCCAACAGGGGAACACTGAAGCTTTCTTT
CDR3: CASSSQQGNTEAFF

J: TRBJ1-6
D: .
V: TRBV5-1
size: .
DNA: TGCGCCAGCAGCCTGCTTGAGACAGGTTATTCACCCCTCCACTTT
CDR3: CASSLLETGYSPLHF

J: TRBJ1-2
D: .
V: TRBV15
size: .
DNA: TGTGCCACCAGCACCTCTTCCGACCCGGGGTATTATGGCTACACCTTC
CDR3: CATSTSSDPGYYGYTF

J: TRBJ2-5
D: TRBD1
V: TRBV24-1
size: .
DNA: TGTGCCACCAGTGAGCTGGGACAGGGGACATCAGGGGAGACCCAGTACTTC
CDR3: CATSELGQGTSGETQYF

J: TRBJ1-1
D: TRBD1
V: TRBV9
size: .
DNA: TGTGCCAGCAGCGGGGGACAGGCTAACACTGAAGCTTTCTTT
CDR3: CASSGGQANTEAFF

J: TRBJ1-1
D: TRBD1
V: TRBV7-2
size: .
DNA: TGTGCCAGCAGCTTAGGGGACAGGGAAGCCACTGAAGCTTTCTTT
CDR3: CASSLGDREATEAFF

J: TRBJ2-3
D: .
V: TRBV19
size: .
DNA: TGTGCCAGTAGTAAAGGGACAATTTACACAGATACGCAGTATTTT
CDR3: CASSKGTIYTDTQYF

J: TRBJ1-2
D: TRBD1
V: TRBV27
size: .
DNA: TGTGCCAGCAGAGCCGACAGGGCTGCGGGGGGATGGATCTATGGCTACACCTTC
CDR3: CASRADRAAGGWIYGYTF

J: TRBJ2-1
D: TRBD2
V: TRBV5-4
size: .
DNA: TGTGCCAGCAGCTTGAAGTCTAGCGGGAGTAATGAGCAGTTCTTC
CDR3: CASSLKSSGSNEQFF

J: TRBJ2-5
D: .
V: TRBV11-2
size: .
DNA: TGTGCCAGCAGCTTATCCAGGAAGGAGACCCAGTACTTC
CDR3: CASSLSRKETQYF

J: TRBJ2-7
D: TRBD1
V: TRBV5-4
size: .
DNA: TGTGCCAGCAGCCCGCCGACAGGGCAACAAGCCTACGAGCAGTACTTC
CDR3: CASSPPTGQQAYEQYF